Following are 30 T cell receptor beta chains from one sample sequenced in a study of blood T cell repertoires in COVID-19. Sequencing used immunoSEQ multiplex PCR; TCRdb keeps in-frame clones, though not all of them. In the table there are tens of thousands of clones, around 78% of which are singletons. The sample taken for sequencing was peripheral blood. Source of these receptors: a human donor in a cohort sampled during active COVID-19.

The chain joins TRBV6-5 to TRBJ1-1, with a possible D match to TRBD1 (6 bases). The CDR3 length is 13 residues. V was trimmed by 6 bases and J by 3 bases, leaving 11 bases between them. The V gene's germline CDR1 is MNHEY and CDR2 SVGAGI. CDR3: CASRTQGDTEAFF. Written as DNA, the CDR3 is TGTGCCAGCAGGACACAGGGTGACACTGAAGCTTTCTTT.

The J gene is TRBJ1-5, the V gene TRBV11-3, with D possibly matching TRBD1 (6 bases). CDR3 length: 15 residues. V lost 3 bases and J 5 bases, leaving 14 bases between the germline ends. Germline CDR1 SGHNT, CDR2 YENEEA. CDR3 nucleotides: TGTGCCAGCAGCTTCGGACAGTACCTACATCAGCCCCAGCATTTT. Translated, it gives CASSFGQYLHQPQHF.

The chain joins TRBV24-1 to TRBJ2-1; 8 bases agree with TRBD2. Germline V gene lookup returns CDR1 KGHDR and CDR2 SFDVKD. V dropped 4 bases and J dropped 4; count of bases not matched to a gene: 11. This CDR3 is 17 amino acids long. CDR3 loop: CATSDRLSSGKYNEQFF. In DNA, the CDR3 is TGTGCCACCAGTGACCGGTTAAGTAGCGGGAAGTACAATGAGCAGTTCTTC.

Here the CDR3 DNA reads TGTGCCAGCAGGGACAGGGAAAATTCACCCCTCCACTTT. Amino acid sequence: CASRDRENSPLHF. The gene calls are TRBV2 and TRBJ1-6; 8 bases are a match to TRBD1. V lost 6 bases and J lost 7; bases outside the gene matches: 2. The germline gives CDR1 SNHLY, CDR2 FYNNEI. The CDR3 spans 13 residues.

The rearrangement links TRBV4-1 to TRBJ2-2, with unresolved D. Per the germline V gene, CDR1 is MGHRA and CDR2 is YSYEKL. The V gene lost 1 base and the J gene lost 2 bases, with 5 bases spanning the gap. The CDR3 has 14 residues. CDR3 coding DNA: TGCGCCAGCAGCCAAGTGAGAAACACCGGGGAGCTGTTTTTT. As protein: CASSQVRNTGELFF.

The rearrangement links TRBV7-9 to TRBJ2-2, with 7 bases aligning to TRBD2. The CDR3 runs to 15 residues. V lost 5 bases, J lost 6 bases, and 9 bases stayed unmatched. Looked up from germline, CDR1 is SEHNR and CDR2 is FQNEAQ (reference sequence). The DNA of the CDR3 is TGTGCCAGCAGCCCCGCACCCACTAGCGCCGGGGAGCTGTTTTTT. Translated, it gives CASSPAPTSAGELFF.

To note about this clone: An end of the junction differs from the germline gene, which may be a read error. The chain is built from TRBV19 and TRBJ1-4; TRBD1 matches 8 bases. CDR3 length equals 15 residues. CDR1 and CDR2 from the germline V gene are LNHDA and SQIVND (reference sequence). The CDR3 sequence is CASNIGQGTNEKLFF. The CDR3 bases are TGTGCCAGTAATATAGGACAGGGAACTAATGAAAAACTGTTTTTT.

In its sample, this clone was seen a few times. This sequence joins TRBV10-1 and TRBJ2-1; TRBD2 aligns across 8 bases. This CDR3 spans 15 amino acids. With 6 bases clipped from V and 8 bases from J, the junction kept 12 bases outside the gene matches. CDR1 and CDR2 from the germline V gene are WNHNN and SYGVQD (reference sequence). Here the CDR3 reads CASSESGREQDEQFF. The CDR3 DNA is TGCGCCAGCAGCGAAAGCGGGAGAGAACAGGATGAGCAGTTCTTC.

This sequence joins TRBV3-1 (or the pseudogene TRBV3-2) and TRBJ1-3; D call uncertain. The CDR3 is 12 amino acids. The germline gives CDR1 LGHDT, CDR2 YNNKEL (reference sequence). V was shortened by 2 bases and J by 4 bases, with 3 bases between the two germline ends. CDR3 DNA: TGTGCCAGCAGCCAAACAGGAAACACCATATATTTT. As protein: CASSQTGNTIYF.

The chain employs TRBV29-1 and TRBJ2-7; 7 positions agree with TRBD2. The CDR3 sequence is 14 residues long. V shed 0 bases and J 7 bases; nucleotides not matched to a gene: 9. Germline CDR1 reads SQVTM; CDR2 reads ANQGSEA. CDR3 amino acids: CSVEDWGRAREQYF. The CDR3 nucleotides read TGCAGCGTTGAAGATTGGGGGAGGGCGCGGGAGCAGTACTTC.

This clone is deemed hyperexpanded. The CDR3 here is CASSLEVLAGTDTQYF. DNA of the CDR3: TGTGCCAGCAGCTTAGAGGTACTAGCGGGGACAGATACGCAGTATTTT. This chain uses TRBV7-2 with TRBJ2-3, with TRBD2 matching over 10 bases. This CDR3 spans 16 amino acids. CDR1 is SGHTA and CDR2 is FQGNSA in the germline V gene. With 1 base clipped from V and 3 bases from J, the junction kept 4 bases outside the gene matches.

The chain is built from TRBV5-1 and TRBJ2-7, with 8 nucleotides matching TRBD2. This CDR3 contains 13 residues. The V and J ends lost 5 bases and 5 bases, in that order; junction bases with no gene match: 6. Germline V gene sequence: CDR1 SGHRS, CDR2 YFSETQ. CDR3 sequence (DNA): TGCGCCAGCAGTAACGGGGGGGAAGACGAGCAGTACTTC. It specifies CASSNGGEDEQYF.

The chain uses TRBV19 and TRBJ2-2; the D gene is possibly TRBD2 (6 bases). The CDR3 length is 14 residues. V was shortened by 4 bases and J by 6 bases, with 12 bases between the two germline ends. Germline CDR1 reads LNHDA; CDR2 reads SQIVND (reference sequence). CDR3 loop: CASSRAGEAGELFF. DNA of the CDR3: TGTGCCAGTAGTAGAGCCGGGGAGGCCGGGGAGCTGTTTTTT.

The chain uses TRBV19 and TRBJ2-2, with TRBD2 matching 10 bases. V lost 5 bases and J lost 5; bases outside the gene matches: 11. Germline values: CDR1 LNHDA, CDR2 SQIVND (reference sequence). CDR3 length: 17 amino acids. The DNA for the CDR3 is TGTGCCAGTAGTCCACTTCTAGCGGGAGTTCAGACCGGGGAGCTGTTTTTT. Translation gives CASSPLLAGVQTGELFF.

The genes are TRBV19 and TRBJ2-2, with D possibly being TRBD1 (6 bases). The CDR3 is made up of 17 amino acids. Germline V gives CDR1 LNHDA, CDR2 SQIVND (reference sequence). The germline V and J ends were trimmed by 0 bases and 0 bases, with 11 bases remaining between them. The CDR3 sequence: CASSIDRRGPNTGELFF. DNA of the CDR3: TGTGCCAGTAGTATAGACCGCAGGGGACCGAACACCGGGGAGCTGTTTTTT. Drawing the rest from reference TRBV19 and TRBJ2-2, the complete variable domain is DGGITQSPKYLFRKEGQNVTLSCEQNLNHDAMYWYRQDPGQGLRLIYYSQIVNDFQKGDIAEGYSVSREKKESFPLTVTSAQKNPTAFYLCASSIDRRGPNTGELFFGEGSRLTVL.

The chain carries TRBV13 and TRBJ2-3; 11 nucleotides agree with TRBD2. Unmatched junction bases numbered 12, after V lost 5 bases and J lost 5 bases. The CDR3 runs 17 residues. Germline lookup yields CDR1 PRHDT and CDR2 FYEKMQ (reference sequence). CDR3 nucleotide sequence: TGTGCCAGCAGCAAGAGACTAGCGGGAAGCTCCGAAGATACGCAGTATTTT. Translating it yields CASSKRLAGSSEDTQYF.

This sequence joins TRBV24-1 and TRBJ2-7; no definite D call. This CDR3 comprises 19 residues. V was clipped by 0 bases and J by 7 bases, with 27 bases between them. CDR1 and CDR2 (germline): KGHDR, SFDVKD. The CDR3, as DNA: TGTGCCACCAGTGATTTGATAAGAACTGGCCCCTACCTACTATGGGAGCAGTACGTC. As protein: CATSDLIRTGPYLLWEQYV.

The chain links TRBV5-6 to TRBJ2-7; perhaps TRBD1 as D (6 bases). V lost 3 bases, J lost 3 bases, and 10 bases lay in between. From germline, CDR1 is SGHDT and CDR2 YYEEEE. This CDR3 is built from 13 residues. The CDR3 nucleotides are TGTGCCAGCAGCTCCACAGGGTACTACGAGCAGTACTTC. Translated: CASSSTGYYEQYF. The full variable domain, completed using reference TRBV5-6 and TRBJ2-7, is DAGVTQSPTHLIKTRGQQVTLRCSPKSGHDTVSWYQQALGQGPQFIFQYYEEEERQRGNFPDRFSGHQFPNYSSELNVNALLLGDSALYLCASSSTGYYEQYFGPGTRLTVT.

The count of this clone is one. This chain joins TRBV7-9 and TRBJ1-2; 7 nucleotides match TRBD1. There are 15 residues in the CDR3. Germline V gene data show CDR1 as SEHNR and CDR2 as FQNEAQ (reference sequence). V lost 3 bases and J lost 3; bases outside the gene matches: 7. The CDR3 is CASSLTGSRDYGYTF. CDR3 bases: TGTGCCAGCAGCTTGACAGGGAGTAGGGACTATGGCTACACCTTC. Drawing the rest from reference TRBV7-9 and TRBJ1-2, the complete variable domain is DTGVSQNPRHKITKRGQNVTFRCDPISEHNRLYWYRQTLGQGPEFLTYFQNEAQLEKSRLLSDRFSAERPKGSFSTLEIQRTEQGDSAMYLCASSLTGSRDYGYTFGSGTRLTVV.

The rearrangement uses TRBV3-1 (or the pseudogene TRBV3-2) and TRBJ1-5; D is unresolved. Germline CDR1 and CDR2: LGHDT and YNNKEL (reference sequence). CDR3 size: 14 residues. Trimming cost V 4 bases and J 0 bases, with 7 bases left between them. Here the CDR3 reads CASSLEYSNQPQHF. In nucleotides, the CDR3 is TGTGCCAGCAGCCTGGAGTATAGCAATCAGCCCCAGCATTTT.

The chain couples TRBV5-4 to TRBJ2-5; no reliable D call. The germline V gene encodes CDR1 SGHNT and CDR2 YYREEE (reference sequence). The CDR3 is 15 residues long. The V and J ends lost 3 bases and 5 bases respectively, with 17 bases between them. In DNA form, the CDR3 reads TGTGCCAGCAGCTCCTTGGAGCAAAGTGGTGAGACCCAGTACTTC. Amino acids: CASSSLEQSGETQYF.

The gene calls are TRBV19 and TRBJ2-2; tentatively, D is TRBD1 (6 bases). The CDR3 has 15 amino acids. CDR1 LNHDA and CDR2 SQIVND come from the germline V gene (reference sequence). Trimming pared 10 bases from V and 5 bases from J, leaving 20 bases between. As DNA, the CDR3 is TGTGCCACCACGACTCGGACAGACTCGACCGGGGAGCTGTTTTTT. Translation gives CATTTRTDSTGELFF.

The gene calls are TRBV19 and TRBJ2-1; 7 bases fit TRBD2. V lost 8 bases, J lost 3 bases, and 10 bases stayed unmatched. This CDR3 region has 15 residues. Germline CDR1 reads LNHDA; CDR2 reads SQIVND (reference sequence). The DNA for the CDR3 is TGTGCCAGTCGCCCTGGGGGGGTCGTCTACAATGAGCAGTTCTTC. Protein sequence: CASRPGGVVYNEQFF.

In this sample, this clone turned up a few times. This chain uses TRBV29-1 with TRBJ1-3; no reliable D call. The length of the CDR3 is 16 residues. V dropped 0 bases and J dropped 0 bases, with 12 bases sitting between them. In germline, CDR1 is SQVTM, CDR2 ANQGSEA. CDR3 sequence reads: CSVEDWGAHSGNTIYF. CDR3 DNA: TGCAGCGTTGAAGATTGGGGAGCGCACTCTGGAAACACCATATATTTT.

The table lists this clone with many counts. This sequence joins TRBV7-9 and TRBJ1-2; no reliable D call. The CDR3 extends over 16 amino acids. Trimming shortened V by 5 bases and J by 3 bases, and 19 bases separated the two germline ends. Germline assignment: CDR1 SEHNR and CDR2 FQNEAQ (reference sequence). Here the CDR3 reads CASSTPRAGWDYGYTF. The DNA of the CDR3 is TGTGCCAGCAGCACACCGCGGGCGGGATGGGACTATGGCTACACCTTC.

The chain has TRBV5-5 and TRBJ2-3; 10 nucleotides match TRBD2. The V gene end was trimmed by 2 bases and the J gene end by 1 base; junction bases not matched to a gene: 4. The CDR3 totals 16 residues. Germline V gene sequence: CDR1 SGHKS, CDR2 YYEKEE (reference sequence). The CDR3, as DNA: TGTGCCAGCAGCTTTGGGACTAGCGACCGCACAGATACGCAGTATTTT. Translation gives CASSFGTSDRTDTQYF.

V gene TRBV28 combines with J gene TRBJ1-1, with D possibly being TRBD1 (6 bases). Germline values: CDR1 MDHEN, CDR2 SYDVKM. V was cut by 5 bases and J by 6 bases, with 16 bases left in between. This CDR3 comprises 14 residues. CDR3 DNA sequence: TGTGCCAGCAGTGTAATCGGACAGCCTCCTGAAGCTTTCTTT. Protein sequence: CASSVIGQPPEAFF.

This clone was observed many times. This sequence joins TRBV19 and TRBJ1-2; the D gene is possibly TRBD1 (6 bases). Germline CDR1 LNHDA, CDR2 SQIVND (reference sequence). Trimming shortened V by 1 base and J by 6 bases, and 9 bases separated the two germline ends. The CDR3 is 13 residues long. CDR3 sequence: CASSIGRGDGYTF. CDR3 sequence (DNA): TGTGCCAGTAGTATAGGCAGGGGCGATGGCTACACCTTC.

The V and J genes are TRBV9 and TRBJ2-1, with D tentatively TRBD2 (5 bases). V gave up 0 bases and J gave up 2 bases, with 27 bases separating them. The CDR3 covers 21 residues. The germline gives CDR1 SGDLS, CDR2 YYNGEE. CDR3 nucleotides: TGTGCCAGCAGCGTAGGGTTCGGAGGCAATGGGGTTCGAGCCACCTACAATGAGCAGTTCTTC. Translating gives CASSVGFGGNGVRATYNEQFF.

V is TRBV5-1 and J is TRBJ2-1; the D gene is possibly TRBD2 (6 bases). Germline assignment: CDR1 SGHRS and CDR2 YFSETQ. V was clipped by 1 base and J by 7 bases, with 9 bases between them. The CDR3 sequence is 13 residues long. CDR3 protein: CASSLPGSNEQFF. Here the CDR3 DNA reads TGCGCCAGCAGCTTGCCCGGGAGTAATGAGCAGTTCTTC.